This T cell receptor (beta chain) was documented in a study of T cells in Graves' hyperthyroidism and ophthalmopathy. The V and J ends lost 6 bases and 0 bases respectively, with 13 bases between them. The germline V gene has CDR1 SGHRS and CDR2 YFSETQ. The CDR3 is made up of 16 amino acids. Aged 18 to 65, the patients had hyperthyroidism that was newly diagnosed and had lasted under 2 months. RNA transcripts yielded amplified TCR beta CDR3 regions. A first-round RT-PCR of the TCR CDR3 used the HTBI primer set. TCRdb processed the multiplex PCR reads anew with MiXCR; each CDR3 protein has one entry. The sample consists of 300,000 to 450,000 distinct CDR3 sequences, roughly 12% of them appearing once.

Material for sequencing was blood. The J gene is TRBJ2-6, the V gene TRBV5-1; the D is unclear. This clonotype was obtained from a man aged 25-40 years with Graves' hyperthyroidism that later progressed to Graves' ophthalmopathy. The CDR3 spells CASKAPGGSGANVLTF. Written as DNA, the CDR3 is TGCGCCAGCAAGGCACCTGGCGGCTCTGGGGCCAACGTCCTGACTTTC.